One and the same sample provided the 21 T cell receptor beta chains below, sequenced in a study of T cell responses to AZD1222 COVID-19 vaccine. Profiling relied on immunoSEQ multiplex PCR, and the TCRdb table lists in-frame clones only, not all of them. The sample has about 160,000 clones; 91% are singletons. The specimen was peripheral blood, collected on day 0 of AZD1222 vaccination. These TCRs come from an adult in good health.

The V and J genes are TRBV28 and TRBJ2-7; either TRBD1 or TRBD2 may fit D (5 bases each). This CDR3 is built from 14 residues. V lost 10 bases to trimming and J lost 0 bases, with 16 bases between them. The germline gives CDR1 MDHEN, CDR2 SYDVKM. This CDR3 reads CATTWDASSYEQYF. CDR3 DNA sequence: TGTGCCACAACCTGGGACGCGAGCTCCTACGAGCAGTACTTC.

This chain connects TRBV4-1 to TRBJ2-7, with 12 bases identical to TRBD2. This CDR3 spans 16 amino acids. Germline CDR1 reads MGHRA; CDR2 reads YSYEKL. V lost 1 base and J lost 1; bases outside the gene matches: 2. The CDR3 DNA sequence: TGCGCCAGCAGCCAAGTTCTAGCGGGAGGGTCCTACGAGCAGTACTTC. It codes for CASSQVLAGGSYEQYF.

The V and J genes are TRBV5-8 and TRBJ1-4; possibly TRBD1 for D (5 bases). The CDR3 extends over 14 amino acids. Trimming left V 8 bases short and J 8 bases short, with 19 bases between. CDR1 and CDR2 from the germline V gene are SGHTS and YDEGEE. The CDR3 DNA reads TGTGCCAGTTTTTTCAGGGTTCGTGGAGAAAAACTGTTTTTT. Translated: CASFFRVRGEKLFF.

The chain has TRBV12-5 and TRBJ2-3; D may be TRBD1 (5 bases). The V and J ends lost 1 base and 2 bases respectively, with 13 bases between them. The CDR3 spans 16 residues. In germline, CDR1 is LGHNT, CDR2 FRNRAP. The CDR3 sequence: CASGLEVWGITDTQYF. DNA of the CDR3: TGTGCTAGTGGTTTGGAAGTTTGGGGCATCACAGATACGCAGTATTTT.

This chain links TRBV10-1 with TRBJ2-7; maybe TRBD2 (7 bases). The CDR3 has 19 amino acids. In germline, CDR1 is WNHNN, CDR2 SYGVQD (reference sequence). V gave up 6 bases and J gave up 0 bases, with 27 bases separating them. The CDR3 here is CASRVLRDPGEGGSYEQYF. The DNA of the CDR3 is TGCGCCAGCAGGGTCTTACGGGACCCTGGGGAGGGGGGCTCCTACGAGCAGTACTTC.

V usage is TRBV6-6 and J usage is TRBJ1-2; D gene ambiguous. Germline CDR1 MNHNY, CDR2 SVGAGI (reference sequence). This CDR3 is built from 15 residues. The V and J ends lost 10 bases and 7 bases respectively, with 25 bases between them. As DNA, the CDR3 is TGTGCCACACGTCGAAAGGACTCCCGCTCGGGTGGCTACACCTTC. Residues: CATRRKDSRSGGYTF.

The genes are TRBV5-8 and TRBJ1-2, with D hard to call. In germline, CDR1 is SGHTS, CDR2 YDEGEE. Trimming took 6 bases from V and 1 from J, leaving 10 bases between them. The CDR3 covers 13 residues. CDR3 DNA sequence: TGTGCCAGCATCCGACCGATTAACTATGGCTACACCTTC. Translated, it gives CASIRPINYGYTF.

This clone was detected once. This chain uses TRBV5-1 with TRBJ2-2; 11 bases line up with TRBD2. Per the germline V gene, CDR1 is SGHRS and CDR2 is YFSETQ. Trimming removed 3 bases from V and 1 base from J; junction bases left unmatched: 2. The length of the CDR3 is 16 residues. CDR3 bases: TGCGCCAGCAGCTCAGGGACTAGCGGGAACACCGGGGAGCTGTTTTTT. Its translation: CASSSGTSGNTGELFF.

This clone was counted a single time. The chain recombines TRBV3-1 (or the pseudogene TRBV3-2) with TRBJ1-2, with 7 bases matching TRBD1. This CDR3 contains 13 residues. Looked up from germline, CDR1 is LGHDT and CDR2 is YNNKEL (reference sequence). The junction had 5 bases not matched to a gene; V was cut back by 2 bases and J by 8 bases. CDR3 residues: CASSQWQGGGYTF. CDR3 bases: TGTGCCAGCAGCCAATGGCAGGGGGGAGGCTACACCTTC.

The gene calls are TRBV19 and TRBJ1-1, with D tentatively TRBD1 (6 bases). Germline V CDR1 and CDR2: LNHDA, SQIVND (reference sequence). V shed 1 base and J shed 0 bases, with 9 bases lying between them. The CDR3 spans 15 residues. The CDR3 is CASSIVGGLNTEAFF. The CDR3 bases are TGTGCCAGTAGTATAGTCGGGGGCCTGAACACTGAAGCTTTCTTT.

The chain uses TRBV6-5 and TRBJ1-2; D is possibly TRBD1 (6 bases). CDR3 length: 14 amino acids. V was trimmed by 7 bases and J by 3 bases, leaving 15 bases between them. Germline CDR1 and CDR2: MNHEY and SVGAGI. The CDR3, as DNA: TGTGCCAGCAATCGCGGGGGCGGGGACTATGGCTACACCTTC. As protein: CASNRGGGDYGYTF.

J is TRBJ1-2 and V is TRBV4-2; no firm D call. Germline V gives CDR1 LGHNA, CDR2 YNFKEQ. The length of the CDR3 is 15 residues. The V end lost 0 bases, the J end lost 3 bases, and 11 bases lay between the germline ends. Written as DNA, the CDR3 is TGTGCCAGCAGCCAAGATATGGGCAGATACTATGGCTACACCTTC. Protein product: CASSQDMGRYYGYTF.

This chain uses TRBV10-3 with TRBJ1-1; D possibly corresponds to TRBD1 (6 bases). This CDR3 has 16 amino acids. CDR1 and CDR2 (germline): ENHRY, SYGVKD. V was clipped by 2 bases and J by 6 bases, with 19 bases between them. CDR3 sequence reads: CAISEPGHGGRSEAFF. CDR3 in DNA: TGTGCCATCAGTGAGCCGGGTCATGGGGGGCGATCTGAAGCTTTCTTT.

In DNA form, the CDR3 reads TGCGCCAGCAGCCAAGAATCGGGGACCGGCTACACCTTC. Its translation is CASSQESGTGYTF. V is TRBV4-3 and J is TRBJ1-2; TRBD1 might be the D (5 bases). The length of the CDR3 is 13 residues. Germline V CDR1 and CDR2: LGHNA, YSLEER. The V end was cut by 0 bases, the J end by 8 bases, with 10 bases between.

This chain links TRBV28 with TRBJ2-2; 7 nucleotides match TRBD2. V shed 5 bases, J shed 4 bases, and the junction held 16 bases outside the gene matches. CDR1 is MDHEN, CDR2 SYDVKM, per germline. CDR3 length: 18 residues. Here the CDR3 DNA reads TGTGCCAGCAGTCCGCCGGGAGGCGAAAGTCTGTTCACCGGGGAGCTGTTTTTT. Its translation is CASSPPGGESLFTGELFF. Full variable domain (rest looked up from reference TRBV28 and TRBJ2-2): DVKVTQSSRYLVKRTGEKVFLECVQDMDHENMFWYRQDPGLGLRLIYFSYDVKMKEKGDIPEGYSVSREKKERFSLILESASTNQTSMYLCASSPPGGESLFTGELFFGEGSRLTVL.

CDR3 sequence reads: CASSRQQANTEAFF. The CDR3 nucleotides are TGCGCCAGCAGCCGACAACAGGCGAACACTGAAGCTTTCTTT. The chain is built from TRBV4-1 and TRBJ1-1; weak D call: TRBD1 (5 bases). The CDR3 runs to 14 residues. Germline CDR1 reads MGHRA; CDR2 reads YSYEKL. The V gene lost 4 bases and the J gene lost 1 base, with 10 bases spanning the gap.

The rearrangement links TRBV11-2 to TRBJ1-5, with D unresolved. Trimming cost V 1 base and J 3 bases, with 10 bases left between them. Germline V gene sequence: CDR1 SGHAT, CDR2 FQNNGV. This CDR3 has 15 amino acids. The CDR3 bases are TGTGCCAGCAGCTTAGCTCCGACACTCAATCAGCCCCAGCATTTT. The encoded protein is CASSLAPTLNQPQHF.

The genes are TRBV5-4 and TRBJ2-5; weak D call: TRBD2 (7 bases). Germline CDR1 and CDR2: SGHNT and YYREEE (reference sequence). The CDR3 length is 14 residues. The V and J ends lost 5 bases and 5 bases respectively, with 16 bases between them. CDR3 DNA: TGTGCCAGCAGTTGGGGACAAGCGGGGGAGACCCAGTACTTC. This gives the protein CASSWGQAGETQYF.

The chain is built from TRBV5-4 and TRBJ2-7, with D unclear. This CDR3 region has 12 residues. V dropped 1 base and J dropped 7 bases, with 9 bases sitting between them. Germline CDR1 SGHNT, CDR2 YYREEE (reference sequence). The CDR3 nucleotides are TGTGCCAGCAGCTTGCTCACTCGAGAGCAGTACTTC. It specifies CASSLLTREQYF.

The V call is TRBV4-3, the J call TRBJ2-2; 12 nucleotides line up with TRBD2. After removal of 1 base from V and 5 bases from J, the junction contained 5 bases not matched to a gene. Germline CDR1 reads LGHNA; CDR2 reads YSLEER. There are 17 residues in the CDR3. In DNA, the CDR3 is TGCGCCAGCAGCCAAGCGGGGCTAGCGGGAGGGACCGGGGAGCTGTTTTTT. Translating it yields CASSQAGLAGGTGELFF.

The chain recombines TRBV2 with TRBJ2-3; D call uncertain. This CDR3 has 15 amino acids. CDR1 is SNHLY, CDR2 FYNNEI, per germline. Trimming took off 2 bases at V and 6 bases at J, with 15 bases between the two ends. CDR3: CASSEWGFDGDTQYF. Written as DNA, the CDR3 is TGTGCCAGCAGTGAATGGGGATTTGACGGGGATACGCAGTATTTT.